This T cell receptor beta chain emerged from a study of PD-1 blockade in mismatch repair-deficient tumors (dated by TCRdb to between 2016 and 2019). Regarding the complete study: Between September 2013 and late 2016, 80 to 90 consecutive patients with over ten mismatch repair-deficient cancer types, all previously treated and progressing, were enrolled in the trial. Tumor-associated T cell clones were tracked in the peripheral blood of patients responding to PD-1 blockade by deep sequencing of TCR CDR3 regions.

Libraries were constructed by the immunoSEQ multiplex PCR assay. Imported from immuneACCESS, the table was reduced by TCRdb to in-frame sequences with V and J called. These copies leave out some clones; in studies compared against another copy, an unresolved V gene accounts for under half, and the cause of the remainder is not known. The sample table contains some 26,000 clones; only one count was recorded for more than 80% of them. The leading ten clones occupy 20% to 25% of the sample. CDR3 length: 16 amino acids, cysteine to phenylalanine. Of all the DNA, just the CDR3 is kept, 48 bases in frame from base 1. The germline V gene (reference sequence) gives CDR1 as LNHDA and CDR2 as SQIVND. Germline trimming amounts to 1 base on V and 2 bases on J, with 6 as the count of junction bases outside the gene matches. The full study reports these points: Rapid expansion after pembrolizumab followed by contraction, generally before radiologic responses, was shown by tumor-resident clones, which were often undetectable in blood before treatment.

In the case of this clone: Its antigen remains unidentified. No per-base quality is available; no much larger clone lies one base away.

The label giving this sample's time point can be read as: peripheral blood 12 weeks after first pembrolizumab dose. Mismatch repair deficiency was established in every enrolled patient by polymerase chain reaction or immunohistochemistry. A few patients who responded to pembrolizumab therapy underwent TCR sequencing. In the phase II trial, pembrolizumab PD-1 blockade was tested prospectively in advanced mismatch repair-deficient cancers, no matter which tissue of origin the cancers came from. Peripheral blood T cell samples were serially collected before and at multiple times after PD-1 blockade was started. The timing of each blood sample was reported as weeks after the first dose of pembrolizumab.

This receptor was obtained from an adult with mismatch repair-deficient cancer. This specimen was peripheral blood, taken 12 weeks after starting pembrolizumab. The chain employs TRBV19 and TRBJ2-3, with 7 bases in between that match TRBD2. At the DNA level, the sequence is TGTGCCAGTAGTATAGGAGGAGCGGGGAACACAGATACGCAGTATTTT. It encodes CASSIGGAGNTDTQYF.